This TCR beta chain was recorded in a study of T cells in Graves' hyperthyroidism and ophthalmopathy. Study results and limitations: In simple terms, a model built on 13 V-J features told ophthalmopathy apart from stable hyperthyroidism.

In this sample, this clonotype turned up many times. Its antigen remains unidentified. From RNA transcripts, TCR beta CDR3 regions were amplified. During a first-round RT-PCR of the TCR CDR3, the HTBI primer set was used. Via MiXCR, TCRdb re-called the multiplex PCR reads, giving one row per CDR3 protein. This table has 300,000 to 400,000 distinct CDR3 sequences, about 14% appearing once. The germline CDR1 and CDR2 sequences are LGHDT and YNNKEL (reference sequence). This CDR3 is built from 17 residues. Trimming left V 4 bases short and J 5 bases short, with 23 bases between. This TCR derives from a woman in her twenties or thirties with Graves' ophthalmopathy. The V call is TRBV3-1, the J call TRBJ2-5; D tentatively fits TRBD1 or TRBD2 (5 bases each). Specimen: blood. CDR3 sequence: CASSPSVEWGNRETQYF. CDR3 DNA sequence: TGTGCCAGCAGCCCCTCGGTCGAATGGGGGAATAGGGAGACCCAGTACTTC.